This T cell receptor (beta chain) originates from a study of radiation and T cells in renal cell carcinoma. Study-level findings and limits: From baseline, blood top tumor clonotypes peaked at 2 weeks post-radiation. Pretreatment tumor biopsies were lacking, so baseline clonotypes are unknown.

Time point in this sample: blood 4 weeks post-SBRT, at nephrectomy. Treatment defined: 15 Gy SBRT to primary tumor, nephrectomy 4 weeks later. Nephrectomy followed 15 Gy stereotactic body radiation by 4 weeks. The tumor was a clear cell renal cell carcinoma. In the case of this clone: The antigen is undetermined.

Only in-frame clones appear in the TCRdb table, and some are missing; sequencing was by immunoSEQ multiplex PCR. The repertoire holds over 35,000 clones, about 82% seen once, with less than 35% in the top ten. Germline lookup yields CDR1 SGHTA and CDR2 FQGNSA. This CDR3 is built from 15 residues. V dropped 3 bases and J dropped 5; count of bases not matched to a gene: 4. Source: blood, taken from a patient whose treatment included radiotherapy and nephrectomy. The J gene is TRBJ2-3, the V gene TRBV7-2; TRBD2 agrees at 11 bases. The receptor was derived from a woman aged 70 to 79 with renal cell carcinoma. The CDR3 loop reads CASSFVAGGEDTQYF. CDR3 DNA: TGTGCCAGCAGCTTTGTAGCGGGGGGGGAAGATACGCAGTATTTT. The whole variable domain, remainder taken from reference TRBV7-2 and TRBJ2-3, is GAGVSQSPSNKVTEKGKDVELRCDPISGHTALYWYRQSLGQGLEFLIYFQGNSAPDKSGLPSDRFSAERTGGSVSTLTIQRTQQEDSAVYLCASSFVAGGEDTQYFGPGTRLTVL.